What follows is one T cell receptor (beta chain) and its context. The germline CDR1 and CDR2 sequences are SGDLS and YYNGEE. V was pared by 0 bases and J by 3 bases, with 6 bases of the junction left unmatched. The CDR3 extends over 15 amino acids. The assay was immunoSEQ multiplex PCR, and TCRdb's table has in-frame clones only and misses some. The table has tens of thousands of clones, roughly nine tenths seen once. The sample is drawn from a study of blood T cell repertoires in COVID-19. Material for sequencing was peripheral blood. The chain carries TRBV9 and TRBJ2-7, with 7 positions matching TRBD2. The clonotype originates from a woman aged 55-75 years with COVID-19, enrolled during active disease. The CDR3 loop is CASSVGAGASYEQYF. DNA for the CDR3: TGTGCCAGCAGCGTAGGTGCGGGAGCGAGCTACGAGCAGTACTTC. The whole variable domain, filled in from reference TRBV9 and TRBJ2-7, reads DSGVTQTPKHLITATGQRVTLRCSPRSGDLSVYWYQQSLDQGLQFLIQYYNGEERAKGNILERFSAQQFPDLHSELNLSSLELGDSALYFCASSVGAGASYEQYFGPGTRLTVT.